This T cell receptor beta chain emerged from a study of blood T cells in healthy people across ages. Then a second PCR, running roughly 7 to 11 cycles, was carried out with a sample-barcoded 5' primer and a J-beta primer mix. Tagging of each cDNA molecule was performed by a template-switch adaptor with 12 random nucleotides. TCRdb fed the 5' RACE reads into MiXCR, producing one record per CDR3 protein. The sample consists of hundreds of thousands of distinct CDR3 sequences, about 61% of them appearing once. Every participating donor contributed about 10 milliliters of peripheral blood through a draw. V shed 1 base and J shed 12 bases, with 17 bases lying between them. The CDR3 is 14 residues long. Germline V gene data show CDR1 as MDHEN and CDR2 as SYDVKM.

This clonotype was obtained from a man aged 35-49 years in good health. This sequence joins TRBV28 and TRBJ2-3, with D maybe TRBD2 (5 bases). The sample was blood. CDR3 region: CASSLLAAGGRQYF. DNA of the CDR3: TGTGCCAGCAGTTTATTAGCTGCAGGAGGTAGACAGTATTTT.